The 21 T cell receptor beta chains in this list originate from one sample, sequenced in a study of blood T cell repertoires in COVID-19. Assay: immunoSEQ multiplex PCR; the TCRdb copy retains only in-frame clones and omits some. The sample lists about 150,000 clones; around 80% were seen once. Sequencing was done on a sample of peripheral blood. The receptors were gathered from a woman aged 50 to 60 with acute or convalescent COVID-19.

The chain carries TRBV25-1 and TRBJ2-1; 9 bases are a match to TRBD2. CDR3 length: 16 amino acids. The V gene end was trimmed by 2 bases and the J gene end by 2 bases; junction bases not matched to a gene: 4. Germline values: CDR1 MGHDK, CDR2 SYGVNS. The CDR3 DNA is TGTGCCAGCAGTGAAAGTAGCGGGGGAACCTACAATGAGCAGTTCTTC. Residues: CASSESSGGTYNEQFF.

The V call is TRBV28, the J call TRBJ1-6; D is uncertain. Trimming removed 6 bases at V and 8 bases at J, with 8 bases between. The CDR3 sequence is 12 residues long. The germline CDR1 and CDR2 sequences are MDHEN and SYDVKM. The CDR3 here is CASSRGDSPLHF. In nucleotides, the CDR3 is TGTGCCAGCAGCCGGGGAGATTCACCCCTCCACTTT.

The chain's CDR3 is CASSIRGELFF. The CDR3 DNA is TGTGCCAGTAGTATACGCGGGGAGCTGTTTTTT. This rearrangement joins TRBV19 to TRBJ2-2; D uncertain. V shed 2 bases and J shed 7 bases, with 2 bases lying between them. This CDR3 has 11 amino acids. Per germline, CDR1 LNHDA and CDR2 SQIVND (reference sequence).

The table lists this clone with a few counts. This rearrangement joins TRBV14 to TRBJ1-2; no clear D gene. Trimming took off 5 bases at V and 4 bases at J, with 11 bases between the two ends. This CDR3 is built from 13 residues. CDR1 is SGHDN, CDR2 FVKESK, per germline. The CDR3 DNA is TGTGCCAGCAGCGGGAGTAACCCCTATGGCTACACCTTC. Amino acid sequence: CASSGSNPYGYTF.

CDR3: CASSRDRDNEQFF. In nucleotides, the CDR3 is TGTGCCAGCAGCCGGGACAGGGATAATGAGCAGTTCTTC. This chain uses TRBV2 with TRBJ2-1, with TRBD1 matching 9 bases. CDR3 length equals 13 residues. The germline CDR1 and CDR2 sequences are SNHLY and FYNNEI. With 6 bases clipped from V and 7 bases from J, the junction kept 4 bases outside the gene matches.

Remarks on this clone: The junction departs from the called germline gene at one end, perhaps through a read error. The chain combines TRBV6-1 with TRBJ1-4, with 8 nucleotides matching TRBD1. The CDR3 runs 14 residues. CDR1 MNHNS and CDR2 SASEGT come from the germline V gene. The chain's CDR3 is CASREDRGTEKLFF. The CDR3 DNA reads TGTGCCAGCAGGGAAGACAGGGGAACTGAAAAACTGTTTTTT.

V and J are TRBV5-4 and TRBJ2-7; 9 nucleotides line up with TRBD2. V shed 0 bases and J 5 bases; nucleotides not matched to a gene: 9. This CDR3 is built from 16 residues. Germline values: CDR1 SGHNT, CDR2 YYREEE (reference sequence). Written as DNA, the CDR3 is TGTGCCAGCAGCTTGGGGTCTGGGCTAGCGGGGAACGAGCAGTACTTC. Translated, it gives CASSLGSGLAGNEQYF.

This chain connects TRBV7-3 to TRBJ2-5, with 11 positions matching TRBD2. Germline V gives CDR1 SGHTA, CDR2 FQGTGA. Unmatched junction bases numbered 4, after V lost 5 bases and J lost 5 bases. The CDR3 has 14 residues. The CDR3 DNA reads TGTGCCAGCAGCCCTACTAGCGGGAGCGAGACCCAGTACTTC. Protein: CASSPTSGSETQYF.

Written as DNA, the CDR3 is TGTGCCAGCAGTCAGACAGGGGTGCGTCAGCCCCAGCATTTT. Translating gives CASSQTGVRQPQHF. V usage is TRBV25-1 and J usage is TRBJ1-5; 8 bases agree with TRBD1. Germline CDR1 is MGHDK and CDR2 is SYGVNS. The CDR3 is 14 amino acids. The trim removed 5 bases at V and 6 bases at J, leaving 6 bases unmatched.

V usage is TRBV19 and J usage is TRBJ2-1; TRBD1 aligns across 8 bases. From germline, CDR1 is LNHDA and CDR2 SQIVND (reference sequence). After removal of 11 bases from V and 8 bases from J, the junction contained 11 bases not matched to a gene. The CDR3 has 13 amino acids. CDR3 DNA sequence: TGTGCCGACAAACCGACAGGGGAGGATGAGCAGTTCTTC. Protein product: CADKPTGEDEQFF.

This chain connects TRBV3-1 (or the pseudogene TRBV3-2) to TRBJ1-2; D uncertain. CDR3 length equals 15 residues. In germline, CDR1 is LGHDT, CDR2 YNNKEL (reference sequence). The V gene lost 1 base and the J gene lost 4 bases, with 13 bases spanning the gap. CDR3: CASSQVSGVSYGYTF. The CDR3 DNA reads as TGTGCCAGCAGCCAAGTGAGCGGAGTGTCCTATGGCTACACCTTC.

This chain joins TRBV5-1 and TRBJ2-1, with TRBD1 matching 7 bases. The CDR3 spans 13 residues. Germline-derived CDR1 and CDR2 are SGHRS and YFSETQ. Trimming took 1 base from V and 6 from J; bases not matched to a gene: 1. This CDR3 is CASSLSGGNEQFF. CDR3 DNA sequence: TGCGCCAGCAGCTTGTCAGGGGGCAATGAGCAGTTCTTC.

This clone came up a few times. The rearrangement links TRBV2 to TRBJ1-2, with TRBD1 matching over 12 bases. The CDR3 has 15 amino acids. The V and J ends lost 4 bases and 4 bases, in that order; junction bases with no gene match: 4. Per germline, CDR1 SNHLY and CDR2 FYNNEI. The CDR3 here is CASSVLGQGAYGYTF. The CDR3 DNA reads as TGTGCCAGCAGTGTTTTGGGACAGGGGGCCTATGGCTACACCTTC.

The genes are TRBV28 and TRBJ1-2, with D tentatively TRBD1 (5 bases). V dropped 5 bases and J dropped 2 bases, with 12 bases sitting between them. There are 14 residues in the CDR3. Germline CDR1 MDHEN, CDR2 SYDVKM. CDR3 amino acids: CASSPADRNYGYTF. CDR3 sequence (DNA): TGTGCCAGCAGTCCCGCCGACAGAAACTATGGCTACACCTTC.

This clone has a single count. V and J are TRBV9 and TRBJ1-2; 9 bases are shared with TRBD1. The length of the CDR3 is 14 residues. The germline V gene has CDR1 SGDLS and CDR2 YYNGEE. J was trimmed by 5 bases and V by 7 bases; bases with no gene match: 9. The CDR3 DNA reads TGTGCCAGCGCCCCGGACAGGGGCGGTTATGGCTACACCTTC. Protein sequence: CASAPDRGGYGYTF.

The V and J genes are TRBV7-9 and TRBJ2-5; perhaps TRBD1 as D (6 bases). Germline V gene data show CDR1 as SEHNR and CDR2 as FQNEAQ (reference sequence). There are 14 residues in the CDR3. V lost 1 base, J lost 4 bases, and 10 bases lay in between. DNA for the CDR3: TGTGCCAGCAGCTTAGGGACAGTAAGAGAGACCCAGTACTTC. It codes for CASSLGTVRETQYF.

This clone has a single count. The chain uses TRBV7-2 and TRBJ2-3, with 10 bases matching TRBD1. The CDR3 has 16 residues. The J segment lost 3 bases and the V segment lost 3 bases, leaving 6 bases of the junction unmatched. CDR1 and CDR2 (germline): SGHTA, FQGNSA. CDR3 DNA sequence: TGTGCCAGCAGCTTTCGGACAGGGGGTATGACAGATACGCAGTATTTT. It translates to CASSFRTGGMTDTQYF.

This clone showed up just once. The chain combines TRBV19 with TRBJ1-4, with TRBD1 as a possible D gene (5 bases). Germline-derived CDR1 and CDR2 are LNHDA and SQIVND (reference sequence). V dropped 5 bases and J dropped 3 bases, with 16 bases sitting between them. The CDR3 is made up of 16 amino acids. Here the CDR3 reads CASSVLTGTPNEKLFF. The DNA of the CDR3 is TGTGCCAGTAGTGTACTCACAGGTACACCTAATGAAAAACTGTTTTTT.

This clone was counted a few times. This chain uses TRBV24-1 with TRBJ1-1; possibly TRBD1 for D (5 bases). CDR3 size: 14 residues. Trimming left V 2 bases short and J 1 base short, with 7 bases between. Germline V gene sequence: CDR1 KGHDR, CDR2 SFDVKD. The CDR3 DNA follows: TGTGCCACCAGTGATTCGACAGCGAACACTGAAGCTTTCTTT. This gives the protein CATSDSTANTEAFF.

CDR3 amino acids: CASSLGSLVISGELFF. The CDR3 coding sequence is TGTGCCAGCAGCTTGGGATCACTGGTCATCTCCGGGGAGCTGTTTTTT. The rearrangement joins TRBV5-4 to TRBJ2-2, with D unclear. CDR3 length: 16 residues. Trimming cost V 0 bases and J 6 bases, with 15 bases left between them. Per the germline V gene, CDR1 is SGHNT and CDR2 is YYREEE (reference sequence).

This clone was seen only a few times. The rearrangement joins TRBV2 to TRBJ2-2, with 9 nucleotides matching TRBD1. The junction had 6 bases not matched to a gene; V was cut back by 6 bases and J by 1 base. The V gene's germline CDR1 is SNHLY and CDR2 FYNNEI. This CDR3 spans 16 amino acids. CDR3 residues: CASSSQGAQNTGELFF. The CDR3 DNA is TGTGCCAGCAGCTCACAGGGGGCTCAGAACACCGGGGAGCTGTTTTTT.